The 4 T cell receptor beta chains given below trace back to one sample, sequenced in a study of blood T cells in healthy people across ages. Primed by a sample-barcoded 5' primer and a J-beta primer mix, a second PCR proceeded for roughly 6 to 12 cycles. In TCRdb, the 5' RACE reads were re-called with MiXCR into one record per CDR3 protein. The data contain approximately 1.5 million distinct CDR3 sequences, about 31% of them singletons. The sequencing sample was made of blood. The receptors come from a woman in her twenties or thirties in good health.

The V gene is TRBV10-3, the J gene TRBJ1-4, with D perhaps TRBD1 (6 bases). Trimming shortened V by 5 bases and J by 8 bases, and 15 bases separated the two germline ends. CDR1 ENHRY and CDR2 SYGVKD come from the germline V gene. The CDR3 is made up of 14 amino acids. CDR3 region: CAISIGGASEKLFF. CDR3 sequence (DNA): TGTGCCATCAGTATTGGGGGCGCGAGCGAAAAACTGTTTTTT.

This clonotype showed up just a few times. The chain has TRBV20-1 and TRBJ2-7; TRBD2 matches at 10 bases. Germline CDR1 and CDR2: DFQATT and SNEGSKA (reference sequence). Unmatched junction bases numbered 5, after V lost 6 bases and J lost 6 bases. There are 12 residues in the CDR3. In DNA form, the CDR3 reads TGCAGTGCAGCCGGGACTAGCGTCGAGCAGTACTTC. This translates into CSAAGTSVEQYF.

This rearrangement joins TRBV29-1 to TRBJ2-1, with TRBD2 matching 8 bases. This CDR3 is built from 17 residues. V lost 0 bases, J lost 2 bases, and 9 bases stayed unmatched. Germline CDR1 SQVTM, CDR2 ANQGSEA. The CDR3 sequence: CSVEDSLGGGTYNEQFF. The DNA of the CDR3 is TGCAGCGTTGAAGACTCTTTGGGCGGGGGGACCTACAATGAGCAGTTCTTC.

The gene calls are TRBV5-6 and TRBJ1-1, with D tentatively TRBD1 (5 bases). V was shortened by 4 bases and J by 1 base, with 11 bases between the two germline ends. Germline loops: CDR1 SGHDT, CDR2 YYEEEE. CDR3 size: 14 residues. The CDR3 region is CASSIGATNTEAFF. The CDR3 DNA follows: TGTGCCAGCAGCATAGGGGCGACGAACACTGAAGCTTTCTTT.